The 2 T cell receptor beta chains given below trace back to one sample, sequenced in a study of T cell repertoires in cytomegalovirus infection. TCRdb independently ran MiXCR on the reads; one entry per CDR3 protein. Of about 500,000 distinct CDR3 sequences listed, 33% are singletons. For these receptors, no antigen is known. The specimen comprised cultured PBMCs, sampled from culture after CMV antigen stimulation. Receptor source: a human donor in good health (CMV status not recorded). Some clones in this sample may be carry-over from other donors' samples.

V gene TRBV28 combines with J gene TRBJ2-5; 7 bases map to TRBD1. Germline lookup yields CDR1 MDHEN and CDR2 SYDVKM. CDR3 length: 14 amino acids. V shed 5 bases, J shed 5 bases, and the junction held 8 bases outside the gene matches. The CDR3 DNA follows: TGTGCCAGCAGTCCAGGACAGGCCCTCGAGACCCAGTACTTC. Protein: CASSPGQALETQYF.

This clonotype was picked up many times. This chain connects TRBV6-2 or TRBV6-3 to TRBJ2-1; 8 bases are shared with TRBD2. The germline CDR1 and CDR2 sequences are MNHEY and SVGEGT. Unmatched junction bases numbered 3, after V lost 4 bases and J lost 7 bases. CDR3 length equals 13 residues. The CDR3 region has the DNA TGTGCCAGCAGTTCCGCGGGAGGAAATGAGCAGTTCTTC. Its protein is CASSSAGGNEQFF.